This T cell receptor (beta chain) was captured by sequencing in a study of CXCR3-negative and CXCR3-positive naive CD8 T cells. Broader study findings: CXCR3-positive naive cells carried more hydrophobic TRB CDR3s than CXCR3-negative ones.

With UMI labels, 5' RACE was used to prepare the TRB cDNA libraries. From the 5' RACE reads, TCRdb lists one entry per CDR3 protein and no DNA. Its listing shows approximately 140,000 distinct CDR3 sequences. CDR3 length: 15 amino acids. On this clonotype itself: Its antigen remains unknown.

Sample: naive CXCR3+ CD8+ T cells from blood. Subset reported: CD45RO-CCR7+CD27+CD95- naive CD8+ T cells expressing CXCR3 (TNR3+). The clonotype was recovered from a human donor in good health. Some clones in this sample may be carry-over from other donors' samples. This chain uses TRBV12-3 or TRBV12-4 with TRBJ2-1; TCRdb selects TRBD2, and the lack of DNA leaves this call unchecked. The CDR3 sequence: CASTLSGRSYNEQFF.